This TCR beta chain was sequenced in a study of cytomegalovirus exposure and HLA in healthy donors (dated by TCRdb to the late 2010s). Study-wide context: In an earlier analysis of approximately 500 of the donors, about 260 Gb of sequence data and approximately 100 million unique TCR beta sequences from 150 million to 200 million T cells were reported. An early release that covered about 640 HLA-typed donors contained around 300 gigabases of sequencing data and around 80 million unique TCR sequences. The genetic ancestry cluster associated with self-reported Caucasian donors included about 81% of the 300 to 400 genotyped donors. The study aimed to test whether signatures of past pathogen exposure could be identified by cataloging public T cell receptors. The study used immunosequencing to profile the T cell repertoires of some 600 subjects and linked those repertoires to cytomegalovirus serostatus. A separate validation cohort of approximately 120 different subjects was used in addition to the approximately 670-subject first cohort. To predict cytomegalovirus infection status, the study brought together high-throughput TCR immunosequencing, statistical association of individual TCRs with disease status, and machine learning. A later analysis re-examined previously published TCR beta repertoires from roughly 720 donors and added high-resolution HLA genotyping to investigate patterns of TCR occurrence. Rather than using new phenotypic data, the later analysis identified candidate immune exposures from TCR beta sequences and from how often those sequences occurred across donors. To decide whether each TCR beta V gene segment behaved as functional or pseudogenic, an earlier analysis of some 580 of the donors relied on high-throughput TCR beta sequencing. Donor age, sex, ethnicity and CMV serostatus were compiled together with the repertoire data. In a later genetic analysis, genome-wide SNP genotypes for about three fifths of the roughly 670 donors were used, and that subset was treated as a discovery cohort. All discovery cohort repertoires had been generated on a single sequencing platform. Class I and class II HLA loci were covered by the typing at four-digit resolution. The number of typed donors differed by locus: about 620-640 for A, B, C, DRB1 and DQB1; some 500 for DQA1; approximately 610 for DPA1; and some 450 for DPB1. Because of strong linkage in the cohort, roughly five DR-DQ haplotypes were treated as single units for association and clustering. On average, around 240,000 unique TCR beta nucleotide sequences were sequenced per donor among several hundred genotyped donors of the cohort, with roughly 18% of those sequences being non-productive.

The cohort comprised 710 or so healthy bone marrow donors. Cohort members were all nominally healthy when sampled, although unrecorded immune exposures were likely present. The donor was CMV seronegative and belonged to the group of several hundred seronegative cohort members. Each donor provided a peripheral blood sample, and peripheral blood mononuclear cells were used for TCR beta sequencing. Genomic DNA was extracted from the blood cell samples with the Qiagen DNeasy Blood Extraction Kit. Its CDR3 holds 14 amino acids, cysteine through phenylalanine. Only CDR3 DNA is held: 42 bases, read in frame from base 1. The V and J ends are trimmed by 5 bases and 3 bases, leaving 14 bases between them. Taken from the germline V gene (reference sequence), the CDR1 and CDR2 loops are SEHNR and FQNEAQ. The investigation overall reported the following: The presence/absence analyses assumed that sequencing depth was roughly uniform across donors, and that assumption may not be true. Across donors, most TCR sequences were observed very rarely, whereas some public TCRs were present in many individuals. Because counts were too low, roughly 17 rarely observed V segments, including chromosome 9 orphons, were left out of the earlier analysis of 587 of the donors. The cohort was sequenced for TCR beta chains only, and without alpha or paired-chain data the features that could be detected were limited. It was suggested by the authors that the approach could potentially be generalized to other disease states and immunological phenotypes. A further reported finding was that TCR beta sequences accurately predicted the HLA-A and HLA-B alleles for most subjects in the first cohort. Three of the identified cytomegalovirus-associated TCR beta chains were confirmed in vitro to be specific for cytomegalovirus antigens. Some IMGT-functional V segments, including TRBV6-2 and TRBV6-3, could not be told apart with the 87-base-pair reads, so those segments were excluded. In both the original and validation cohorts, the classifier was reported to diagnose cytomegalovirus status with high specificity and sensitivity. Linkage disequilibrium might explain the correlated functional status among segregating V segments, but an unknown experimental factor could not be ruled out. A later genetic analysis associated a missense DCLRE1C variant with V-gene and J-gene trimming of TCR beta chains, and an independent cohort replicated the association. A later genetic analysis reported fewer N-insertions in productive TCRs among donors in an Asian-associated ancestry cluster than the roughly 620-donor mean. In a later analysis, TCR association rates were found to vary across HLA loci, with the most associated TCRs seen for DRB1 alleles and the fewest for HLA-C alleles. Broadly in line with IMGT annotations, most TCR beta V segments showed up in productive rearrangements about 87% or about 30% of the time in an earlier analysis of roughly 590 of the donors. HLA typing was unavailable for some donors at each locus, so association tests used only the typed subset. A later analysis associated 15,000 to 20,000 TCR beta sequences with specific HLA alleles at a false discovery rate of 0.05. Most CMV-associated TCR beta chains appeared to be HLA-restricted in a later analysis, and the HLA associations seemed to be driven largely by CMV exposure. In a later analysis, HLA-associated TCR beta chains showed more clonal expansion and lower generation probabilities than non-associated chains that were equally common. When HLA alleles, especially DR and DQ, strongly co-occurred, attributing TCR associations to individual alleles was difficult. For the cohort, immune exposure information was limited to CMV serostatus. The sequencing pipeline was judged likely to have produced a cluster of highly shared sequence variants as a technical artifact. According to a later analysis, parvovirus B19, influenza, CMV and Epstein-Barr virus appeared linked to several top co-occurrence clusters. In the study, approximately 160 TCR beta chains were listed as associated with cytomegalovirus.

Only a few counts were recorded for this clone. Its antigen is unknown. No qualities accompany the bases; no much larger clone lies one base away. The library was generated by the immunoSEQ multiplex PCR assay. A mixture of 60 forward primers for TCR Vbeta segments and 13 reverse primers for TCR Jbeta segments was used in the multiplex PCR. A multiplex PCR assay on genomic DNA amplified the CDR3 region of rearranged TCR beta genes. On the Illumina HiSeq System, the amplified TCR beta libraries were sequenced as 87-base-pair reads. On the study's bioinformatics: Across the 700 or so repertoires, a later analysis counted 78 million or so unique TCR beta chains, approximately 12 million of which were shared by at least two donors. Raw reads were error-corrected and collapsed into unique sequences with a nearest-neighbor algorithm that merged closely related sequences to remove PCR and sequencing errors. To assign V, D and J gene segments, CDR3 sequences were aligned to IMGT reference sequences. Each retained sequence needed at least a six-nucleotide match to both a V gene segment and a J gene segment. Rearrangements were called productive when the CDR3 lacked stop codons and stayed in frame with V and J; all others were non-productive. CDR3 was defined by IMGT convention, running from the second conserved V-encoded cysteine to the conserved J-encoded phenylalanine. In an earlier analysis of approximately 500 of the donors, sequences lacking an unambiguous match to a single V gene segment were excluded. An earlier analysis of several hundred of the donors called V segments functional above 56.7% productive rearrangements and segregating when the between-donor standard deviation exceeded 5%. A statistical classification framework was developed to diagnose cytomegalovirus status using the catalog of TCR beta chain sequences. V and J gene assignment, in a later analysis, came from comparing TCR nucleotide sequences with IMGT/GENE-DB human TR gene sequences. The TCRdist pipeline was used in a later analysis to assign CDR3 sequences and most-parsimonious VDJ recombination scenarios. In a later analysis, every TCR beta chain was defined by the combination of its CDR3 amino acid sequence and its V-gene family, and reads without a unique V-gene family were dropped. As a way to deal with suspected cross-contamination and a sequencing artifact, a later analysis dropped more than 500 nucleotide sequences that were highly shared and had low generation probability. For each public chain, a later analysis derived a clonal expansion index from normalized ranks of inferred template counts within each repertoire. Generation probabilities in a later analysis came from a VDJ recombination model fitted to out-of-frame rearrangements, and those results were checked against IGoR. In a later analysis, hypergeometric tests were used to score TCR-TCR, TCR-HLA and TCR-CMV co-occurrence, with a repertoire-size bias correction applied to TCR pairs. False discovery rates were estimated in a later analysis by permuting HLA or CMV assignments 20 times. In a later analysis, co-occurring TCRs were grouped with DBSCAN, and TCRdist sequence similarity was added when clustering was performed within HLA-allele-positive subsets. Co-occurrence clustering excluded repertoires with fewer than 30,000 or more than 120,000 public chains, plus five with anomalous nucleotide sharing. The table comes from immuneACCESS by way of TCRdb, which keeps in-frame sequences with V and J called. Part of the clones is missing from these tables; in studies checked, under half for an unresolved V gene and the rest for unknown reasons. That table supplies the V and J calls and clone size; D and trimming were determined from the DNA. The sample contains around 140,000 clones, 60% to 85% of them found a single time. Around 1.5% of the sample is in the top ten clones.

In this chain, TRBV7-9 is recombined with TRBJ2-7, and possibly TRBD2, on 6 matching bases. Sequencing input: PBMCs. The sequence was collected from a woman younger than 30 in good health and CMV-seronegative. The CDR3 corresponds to CASSGVEGLYEQYF. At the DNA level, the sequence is TGTGCCAGCAGCGGAGTGGAGGGGCTCTACGAGCAGTACTTC.